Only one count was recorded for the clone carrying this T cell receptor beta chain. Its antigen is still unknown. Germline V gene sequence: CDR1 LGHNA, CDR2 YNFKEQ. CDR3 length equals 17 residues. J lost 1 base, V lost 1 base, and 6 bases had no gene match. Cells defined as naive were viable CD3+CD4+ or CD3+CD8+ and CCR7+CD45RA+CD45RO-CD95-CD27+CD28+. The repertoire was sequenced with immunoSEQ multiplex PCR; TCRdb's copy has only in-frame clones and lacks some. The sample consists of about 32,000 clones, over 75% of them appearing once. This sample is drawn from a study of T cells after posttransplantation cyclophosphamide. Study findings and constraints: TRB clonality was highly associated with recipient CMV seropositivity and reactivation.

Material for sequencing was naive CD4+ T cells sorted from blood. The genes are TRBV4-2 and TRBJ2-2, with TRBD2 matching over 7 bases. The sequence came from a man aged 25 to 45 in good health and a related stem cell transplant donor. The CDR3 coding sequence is TGTGCCAGCAGCCAAGTTAGCCTAGCGGTGAACACCGGGGAGCTGTTTTTT. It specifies CASSQVSLAVNTGELFF.